What follows are 19 T cell receptor beta chains derived from one specimen sequenced in a study of T-cell memory formation after mild COVID-19. One entry per CDR3 protein, called by TCRdb with MiXCR from the 5' RACE reads. The data show around 300,000 distinct CDR3 sequences, approximately 14% seen once. Material for sequencing was PBMCs or a T cell subset sorted from them (not recorded which). The receptors here all came from a man younger than 30 who had mild COVID-19 (a few samples of this study predate the infection). Cell type and time point are not known.

This clonotype occurred many times. The chain links TRBV7-2 to TRBJ2-5; D is unclear. V was shortened by 5 bases and J by 3 bases, with 10 bases between the two germline ends. Germline CDR1 is SGHTA and CDR2 is FQGNSA. The CDR3 runs 13 residues. The CDR3 spells CASSITMEETQYF. DNA of the CDR3: TGTGCCAGCAGCATCACAATGGAAGAGACCCAGTACTTC.

The CDR3 here is CASTPRGFSYEQYF. The CDR3 nucleotides are TGTGCCAGCACCCCCCGGGGTTTCTCCTACGAGCAGTACTTC. V and J are TRBV7-8 and TRBJ2-7; maybe TRBD2 (5 bases). CDR3 length: 14 residues. The V end was cut by 7 bases, the J end by 0 bases, with 13 bases between. CDR1 and CDR2 (germline): SGHVS, FQNEAQ.

This clonotype was seen only a few times. This rearrangement joins TRBV5-1 to TRBJ1-1; 10 positions match TRBD1. Per the germline V gene, CDR1 is SGHRS and CDR2 is YFSETQ. After removal of 0 bases from V and 3 bases from J, the junction contained 2 bases not matched to a gene. The CDR3 is 15 amino acids. CDR3 residues: CASSLGGTGDTEAFF. CDR3 DNA sequence: TGCGCCAGCAGCTTGGGAGGGACAGGGGACACTGAAGCTTTCTTT.

The genes are TRBV10-2 and TRBJ2-3, with 8 nucleotides matching TRBD2. The CDR3 consists of 17 residues. The germline CDR1 and CDR2 sequences are WSHSY and SAAADI. Trimming removed 0 bases from V and 0 bases from J; junction bases left unmatched: 5. The CDR3 coding sequence is TGCGCCAGCAGTGAGTCGTACGGGAGGGTTAGCACAGATACGCAGTATTTT. This translates into CASSESYGRVSTDTQYF.

This clonotype appeared a few times. This CDR3 is CASSSGGWLNTEAFF. CDR3 bases: TGTGCCAGCAGCTCGGGGGGGTGGTTGAACACTGAAGCTTTCTTT. The chain couples TRBV5-6 to TRBJ1-1; D might be TRBD1 (5 bases). The germline gives CDR1 SGHDT, CDR2 YYEEEE. Deletions cut 3 bases from V and 0 bases from J, with 12 bases between. The CDR3 is 15 amino acids.

The sample holds one count of this clonotype. This sequence may be a read error, since a much larger clone differs from it by one base. The chain carries TRBV7-3 and TRBJ2-5; 12 nucleotides align to TRBD2. Germline V gene data show CDR1 as SGHTA and CDR2 as FQGTGA. This CDR3 region has 15 residues. V was clipped by 5 bases and J by 5 bases; unmatched bases: 6. The CDR3 loop reads CASSLNGTSGETQYF. The DNA of the CDR3 is TGTGCCAGCAGCCTGAACGGGACTAGCGGGGAGACCCAGTACTTC. Using reference TRBV7-3 and TRBJ2-5 for the parts outside the CDR3, the full variable domain is GAGVSQTPSNKVTEKGKYVELRCDPISGHTALYWYRQSLGQGPEFLIYFQGTGAADDSGLPNDRFFAVRPEGSVSTLKIQRTERGDSAVYLCASSLNGTSGETQYFGPGTRLLVL.

The rearrangement joins TRBV28 to TRBJ2-1; 15 nucleotides line up with TRBD2. The ends lost 5 bases at V and 9 bases at J; junction bases unmatched: 8. CDR3 size: 16 residues. Germline V lookup: CDR1 MDHEN, CDR2 SYDVKM. CDR3 in amino acids: CASSPGLAGGRVEQFF. The CDR3 DNA reads TGTGCCAGCAGTCCCGGACTAGCGGGGGGGCGGGTTGAGCAGTTCTTC.

The chain is built from TRBV11-2 and TRBJ2-7; TRBD1 agrees at 8 bases. The CDR3 runs 16 residues. Germline V gene data show CDR1 as SGHAT and CDR2 as FQNNGV. V shed 1 base, J shed 9 bases, and the junction held 14 bases outside the gene matches. CDR3 in amino acids: CASSLVQGQGPRRQYF. CDR3 nucleotides: TGTGCCAGCAGCTTAGTACAAGGACAGGGCCCCCGGAGGCAGTACTTC.

This clonotype was picked up a small number of times. This sequence joins TRBV20-1 and TRBJ2-2; D perhaps matches TRBD2 (7 bases). From germline, CDR1 is DFQATT and CDR2 SNEGSKA (reference sequence). V was pared by 0 bases and J by 6 bases, with 14 bases between. This CDR3 has 15 amino acids. CDR3 coding DNA: TGCAGTGCTAGAGATCCTCAGGGGAGGGCCGGGGAGCTGTTTTTT. It codes for CSARDPQGRAGELFF.

The table lists this clonotype with a few counts. This sequence joins TRBV20-1 and TRBJ2-2, with D possibly being TRBD2 (5 bases). Germline V lookup: CDR1 DFQATT, CDR2 SNEGSKA (reference sequence). The CDR3 consists of 12 residues. V shed 6 bases and J shed 7 bases, with 12 bases lying between them. The chain's CDR3 is CSAPVAGGELFF. DNA of the CDR3: TGCAGTGCGCCAGTGGCGGGCGGGGAGCTGTTTTTT.

This clonotype was seen a few times. The CDR3 sequence: CASSRLGAEYEQYF. CDR3 in DNA: TGTGCCAGCAGCCGCTTGGGGGCAGAGTACGAGCAGTACTTC. The genes are TRBV7-9 and TRBJ2-7; weak D call: TRBD1 (6 bases). The germline V and J ends were trimmed by 5 bases and 4 bases, with 15 bases remaining between them. This CDR3 has 14 residues. Germline CDR1 SEHNR, CDR2 FQNEAQ (reference sequence).

This clonotype was found a few times. The chain couples TRBV7-2 to TRBJ2-5; no definite D call. Germline values: CDR1 SGHTA, CDR2 FQGNSA. This CDR3 is 13 amino acids long. V lost 6 bases and J lost 7, with 15 bases in between. In DNA, the CDR3 is TGTGCCAGCAGAAATAGACCAAGTCCGACCCAGTACTTC. Translation gives CASRNRPSPTQYF.

The table lists this clonotype with a few counts. CDR3 sequence (DNA): TGCGCCAGCAGCCAAACGGGACTAGCGGGCCGGCTTACCGGGGAGCTGTTTTTT. Its translation: CASSQTGLAGRLTGELFF. The chain employs TRBV4-1 and TRBJ2-2, with 12 bases lining up with TRBD2. J was trimmed by 5 bases and V by 2 bases; bases with no gene match: 9. This CDR3 comprises 18 residues. CDR1 and CDR2 (germline): MGHRA, YSYEKL.

This clonotype was counted at least ten times. This chain links TRBV7-6 with TRBJ1-4, with D tentatively TRBD1 (6 bases). Deletions cut 5 bases from V and 11 bases from J, with 9 bases between. Germline V lookup: CDR1 SGHVS, CDR2 FNYEAQ. This CDR3 comprises 11 residues. CDR3: CASSTGAKLFF. Written as DNA, the CDR3 is TGTGCCAGCAGCACGGGGGCTAAACTGTTTTTT.

The chain links TRBV11-2 to TRBJ2-7; tentative D call: TRBD1 (6 bases). V dropped 2 bases and J dropped 4 bases, with 12 bases sitting between them. Germline lookup yields CDR1 SGHAT and CDR2 FQNNGV. CDR3 length equals 14 residues. For the CDR3, the DNA is TGTGCCAGCAGCTTAACACAGGGTCATTACGAGCAGTACTTC. It encodes CASSLTQGHYEQYF. The whole variable domain, remainder taken from reference TRBV11-2 and TRBJ2-7, is EAGVAQSPRYKIIEKRQSVAFWCNPISGHATLYWYQQILGQGPKLLIQFQNNGVVDDSQLPKDRFSAERLKGVDSTLKIQPAKLEDSAVYLCASSLTQGHYEQYFGPGTRLTVT.

This clonotype was seen many times. V gene TRBV20-1 combines with J gene TRBJ2-3, with TRBD2 matching over 8 bases. Germline V gene sequence: CDR1 DFQATT, CDR2 SNEGSKA (reference sequence). CDR3 size: 11 residues. The V and J ends lost 6 bases and 12 bases, in that order; junction bases with no gene match: 8. The CDR3, as DNA: TGCAGTGCGGATACGGGGGGGCCCCAGTATTTT. This gives the protein CSADTGGPQYF.

This clonotype turned up a few times. This chain connects TRBV6-5 to TRBJ2-3; D is unresolved. The germline V gene encodes CDR1 MNHEY and CDR2 SVGAGI. The CDR3 totals 13 residues. V was cut by 5 bases and J by 0 bases, with 6 bases left in between. The DNA for the CDR3 is TGTGCCAGCAGTCACGGGAGCACAGATACGCAGTATTTT. Translating gives CASSHGSTDTQYF.

The chain couples TRBV12-3 or TRBV12-4 to TRBJ1-1, with D unclear. Trimming left V 2 bases short and J 12 bases short, with 10 bases between. The CDR3 loop spans 11 amino acids. CDR3 residues: CASSLSRTPFF. CDR3 DNA sequence: TGTGCCAGCAGTTTAAGCCGAACGCCTTTCTTT.

The chain is built from TRBV4-3 and TRBJ1-5, with a tentative D call TRBD1 (5 bases). V was clipped by 0 bases and J by 7 bases, with 16 bases between them. Germline-derived CDR1 and CDR2 are LGHNA and YSLEER. This CDR3 is built from 16 residues. The CDR3 DNA reads TGCGCCAGCAGCCAAGAGTCAGGGCAGGGAGGACAGCCCCAGCATTTT. Encoded protein: CASSQESGQGGQPQHF.